A selection of T cell receptor beta chains follows, all from one sample in a study of regulatory T cells in long-lasting Graves disease. TCRdb passed the multiplex PCR reads through MiXCR, listing each CDR3 protein once. This sample yields a few hundred thousand distinct CDR3 sequences, of which 13% are seen a single time; roughly 9.7% belongs to the top ten. These data also featured in a second study, about T cells in Graves' hyperthyroidism and ophthalmopathy.

The sample was peripheral blood mononuclear cells (PBMCs), taken at new diagnosis, from a patient treated with antithyroid drugs. The receptor set was obtained from a man aged 30 to 39 with Graves disease. The conserved cysteine and the conserved F or W are not part of the CDR3 here. Each record gives: V gene, J gene, CDR3 length, CDR3 protein.

TRBV19	TRBJ2-1	13	ASSTTSGLTDEQF
TRBV15	TRBJ1-1	13	ATSPRDAWIAEAF
TRBV14	TRBJ1-6	12	ASSQRQFNSPLH
TRBV12-3/TRBV12-4	TRBJ2-7	12	ASSFEGGWREQY
TRBV5-1	TRBJ2-7	12	ASSTGTGAGEQY
TRBV24-1	TRBJ2-5	10	ATGTGEETQY
TRBV6-2/TRBV6-3	TRBJ2-3	13	ASGRGTLYFDTQY
TRBV20-1	TRBJ2-1	15	SARDSSSGRVYNEQF
TRBV19	TRBJ2-3	11	ASNRDLTDTQY
TRBV5-1	TRBJ1-1	12	ASSGTGSGTEAF
TRBV11-2	TRBJ1-4	15	ASSPEGGGGGREKLF
TRBV20-1	TRBJ2-6	12	SAYGGQGANVLT
TRBV27	TRBJ1-2	15	ASSPTQQGDFNYGYT
TRBV27	TRBJ2-3	13	ASKRLAVEWDTQY
TRBV20-1	TRBJ1-1	12	SAPRTGPQTEAF
TRBV12-3/TRBV12-4	TRBJ1-1	13	ASSPTGRTNTEAF
TRBV10-3	TRBJ1-1	10	AITGGGTEAF
TRBV6-1	TRBJ2-7	11	ASSRGLGGEQY
TRBV6-2/TRBV6-3	TRBJ1-1	11	ASSRALNTEAF
TRBV4-1	TRBJ2-3	16	ASSHSLGLAVGTDTQY
TRBV15	TRBJ1-1	13	ATSRGGGGETEAF
TRBV15	TRBJ2-5	14	ATSRDPGTVRETQY
TRBV27	TRBJ1-5	11	ASSFGGREPQH
TRBV6-1	TRBJ1-5	11	ASSDRSHQPQH
TRBV6-1	TRBJ2-2	12	ASKGGSWTGELF
TRBV5-5	TRBJ2-1	13	ASSFQGLAYNEQF
TRBV5-5	TRBJ2-1	13	ASSFWRERHNEQF
TRBV12-3/TRBV12-4	TRBJ2-1	14	ASSFALSTRYNEQF
TRBV10-2	TRBJ2-1	11	ASVRIAGEEQF
TRBV12-3/TRBV12-4	TRBJ2-1	12	ASRRQGARSGQF
TRBV5-6	TRBJ2-7	12	ASSFRDLTYEQY
TRBV18	TRBJ2-7	12	ASSPQREKSEQY
TRBV2	TRBJ1-5	12	ASSPGQRNQPQH
TRBV11-2	TRBJ2-2	12	VQVTNQGPGELF